This TCR beta chain is drawn from a study of blood T cell repertoires in COVID-19. About the research overall: The samples span acute and convalescent COVID-19 from the United States, Italy and Spain.

Per the germline V gene, CDR1 is MNHEY and CDR2 is SMNVEV (reference sequence). V shed 5 bases and J shed 6 bases, with 17 bases lying between them. The CDR3 length is 15 residues. This clone was observed once. Some clones are missing from TCRdb's copy, which holds only in-frame ones; the method was immunoSEQ multiplex PCR. The table lists around 150,000 clones, 81% of them singletons. The chain links TRBV27 to TRBJ1-5; tentatively, D is TRBD1 (6 bases). Specimen: peripheral blood. This receptor was obtained from a man between 60 and 75 years old with active or convalescent COVID-19. The chain's CDR3 is CASSETGTVGQPQHF. The CDR3 region has the DNA TGTGCCAGCAGTGAAACAGGGACCGTCGGTCAGCCCCAGCATTTT.